This TCR beta chain stems from a study of cytotoxic CD8 clonotypes in ibrutinib-treated CLL. For the study at large: On average, each sample had approximately 280,000 productive templates and 96,000 or so productive rearrangements.

Study findings and constraints: The study found public clonotypes uncommon, contracting or stable on treatment. Increased clonality at ibrutinib response gave way to a return toward baseline at progression. The times at which samples were taken varied between sustained-remission and progressing patients.

This table comes from immunoSEQ multiplex PCR, and its TCRdb copy is limited to in-frame clones, with some not included. In the table there are 300,000 to 400,000 clones, 60% to 80% of which are singletons. With regard to this clone: Its cognate antigen is unknown.

With 1 base removed from V and 2 bases from J, the gap between germline ends came to 12 bases. The V gene's germline CDR1 is SEHNR and CDR2 FQNEAQ (reference sequence). The CDR3 is 16 residues long. The sequencing here drew on PBMCs, taken after 36 months of ibrutinib treatment. This sequence was found in a human donor with chronic lymphocytic leukemia. This chain joins TRBV7-9 and TRBJ2-1; D is possibly TRBD2 (6 bases). The CDR3: CASSLDWGGTYNEQFF. CDR3 in DNA: TGTGCCAGCAGCTTAGATTGGGGAGGAACCTACAATGAGCAGTTCTTC.